A selection of T cell receptor beta chains follows, all from one sample in a study of blood T cell repertoires in COVID-19. TCRdb's table, derived via immunoSEQ multiplex PCR, lists solely in-frame clones and lacks some. In the table there are about 200,000 clones, around 83% of which are singletons. The sequencing sample was made of peripheral blood. The source is a woman in her 50s with COVID-19, enrolled during active disease. Each CDR3 is given with its conserved first and last residue. Fields, in order: CDR3 protein, V gene, D gene, clone size. D genes are given only for firm matches. The size field is filled for only some rows; it gives once, few, many or a size class.

CDR3: CASSQVYFRTGGSPSSYNEQFF
V: TRBV3-1/TRBV3-2
D: TRBD1
size: .

CDR3: CASSGPTGGGYEQYF
V: TRBV19
D: TRBD1
size: .

CDR3: CASSLSGGPHLEQFF
V: TRBV5-1
D: TRBD2
size: .

CDR3: CASTLGTSGGAWTYEQYF
V: TRBV5-6
D: TRBD2
size: .

CDR3: CASSLRGQDPNTEAFF
V: TRBV5-1
D: TRBD1
size: .

CDR3: CASMRGGNNEQFF
V: TRBV7-2
D: TRBD2
size: .

CDR3: CASSFGGGLVGYTF
V: TRBV27
D: .
size: .

CDR3: CASSQDRVGAGTEAFF
V: TRBV4-3
D: .
size: .

CDR3: CATSRLGQGYGYTF
V: TRBV15
D: TRBD1
size: .

CDR3: CASSQSGTNEKLFF
V: TRBV4-1
D: .
size: once